Below are 21 T cell receptor beta chains sequenced from a single sample in a study of patients and donors after allogeneic stem cell transplantation. TCRdb called the RT-PCR reads again in MiXCR, with one record for every CDR3 protein. The data hold about 960,000 distinct CDR3 sequences, with under 20% observed a single time. The source material was blood, either unsorted or a sorted T cell fraction (not recorded which). Receptor source: a human donor who was either an allogeneic HSCT recipient or a stem cell or donor lymphocyte infusion donor (not recorded which). It is not recorded whose cells these are; they may come from a transplant donor.

The chain carries TRBV14 and TRBJ2-7; TRBD1 agrees at 10 bases. CDR1 SGHDN and CDR2 FVKESK come from the germline V gene. Trimming removed 5 bases from V and 5 bases from J; junction bases left unmatched: 9. The CDR3 length is 15 residues. The CDR3 region is CASSDSGTGVDEQYF. CDR3 nucleotides: TGTGCCAGCAGCGACTCCGGGACAGGGGTGGACGAGCAGTACTTC.

This clonotype came up a few times. The chain links TRBV2 to TRBJ2-2; D might be TRBD1 (6 bases). V was cut by 6 bases and J by 0 bases, with 11 bases left in between. CDR3 length: 15 amino acids. Germline CDR1 SNHLY, CDR2 FYNNEI. The CDR3 region is CASSVDRPNTGELFF. DNA for the CDR3: TGTGCCAGCAGCGTAGACAGGCCGAACACCGGGGAGCTGTTTTTT.

This clonotype was counted ten times or more. This chain uses TRBV29-1 with TRBJ2-1; TRBD2 matches 12 bases. The CDR3 consists of 15 residues. Germline CDR1 is SQVTM and CDR2 is ANQGSEA. J lost 7 bases, V lost 4 bases, and 8 bases had no gene match. The DNA for the CDR3 is TGCAGCGTTGTAACTAGCGGGAGGCCTGGGAATGAGCAGTTCTTC. This encodes CSVVTSGRPGNEQFF.

The V and J genes are TRBV6-2 or TRBV6-3 and TRBJ1-6, with D perhaps matching TRBD1 (5 bases). The CDR3 is 16 amino acids. The V gene lost 6 bases and the J gene lost 6 bases, with 18 bases spanning the gap. Germline values: CDR1 MNHEY, CDR2 SVGEGT. CDR3 sequence: CASREPQGVGNSPLHF. Here the CDR3 DNA reads TGTGCCAGCAGAGAACCGCAGGGAGTTGGTAATTCACCCCTCCACTTT.

This clonotype appeared a few times. V usage is TRBV12-3 or TRBV12-4 and J usage is TRBJ2-2, with 7 nucleotides matching TRBD2. With V trimmed by 6 bases and J by 7 bases, 5 bases remained unmatched. CDR3 length: 13 amino acids. CDR3: CASRYGTNGELFF. The CDR3, as DNA: TGTGCCAGCAGATACGGGACTAACGGGGAGCTGTTTTTT.

The sample holds a few counts of this clonotype. This chain uses TRBV5-1 with TRBJ2-2; TRBD2 agrees at 8 bases. CDR1 and CDR2 from the germline V gene are SGHRS and YFSETQ. Germline trimming cut 4 bases from V and 5 bases from J; bases unmatched to any gene: 7. This CDR3 has 15 amino acids. The CDR3 protein is CASSSPAGVTGELFF. The CDR3 DNA reads TGCGCCAGCAGCAGCCCAGCGGGAGTAACCGGGGAGCTGTTTTTT. Supplemented by reference TRBV5-1 and TRBJ2-2, the full variable domain reads KAGVTQTPRYLIKTRGQQVTLSCSPISGHRSVSWYQQTPGQGLQFLFEYFSETQRNKGNFPGRFSGRQFSNSRSEMNVSTLELGDSALYLCASSSPAGVTGELFFGEGSRLTVL.

J is TRBJ2-3 and V is TRBV2, with TRBD2 identical over 11 bases. Trimming removed 3 bases from V and 3 bases from J; junction bases left unmatched: 5. The CDR3 consists of 16 residues. Germline V gene data show CDR1 as SNHLY and CDR2 as FYNNEI. The CDR3 here is CASSDLASGRTDTQYF. CDR3 DNA sequence: TGTGCCAGCAGTGATTTGGCTAGCGGGAGGACAGATACGCAGTATTTT.

There are a few counts of this clonotype. V usage is TRBV6-2 or TRBV6-3 and J usage is TRBJ2-3; no clear D gene. The CDR3 is 14 amino acids. From germline, CDR1 is MNHEY and CDR2 SVGEGT. V dropped 2 bases and J dropped 1 base, with 7 bases sitting between them. CDR3 sequence reads: CASSYPSRTDTQYF. CDR3 nucleotides: TGTGCCAGCAGTTACCCTTCCCGCACAGATACGCAGTATTTT.

This clonotype was counted only a few times. This rearrangement joins TRBV4-1 to TRBJ2-7; weak D call: TRBD1 (5 bases). The germline V and J ends were trimmed by 8 bases and 5 bases, with 13 bases remaining between them. The CDR3 loop spans 12 amino acids. The V gene's germline CDR1 is MGHRA and CDR2 YSYEKL. CDR3 region: CASGGRGDEQYF. Written as DNA, the CDR3 is TGCGCCAGCGGTGGAAGGGGCGACGAGCAGTACTTC.

The rearrangement links TRBV20-1 to TRBJ1-1; D call uncertain. CDR1 is DFQATT, CDR2 SNEGSKA, per germline (reference sequence). V gave up 6 bases and J gave up 3 bases, with 11 bases separating them. The CDR3 length is 12 residues. The CDR3 here is CSAIAWHTEAFF. In DNA form, the CDR3 reads TGCAGTGCGATAGCCTGGCACACTGAAGCTTTCTTT.

The chain is built from TRBV12-3 or TRBV12-4 and TRBJ1-3; no firm D call. The CDR3 runs to 12 residues. V was clipped by 7 bases and J by 4 bases, with 8 bases between them. CDR3 coding DNA: TGTGCCAGCAACCCGGGAGGAAACACCATATATTTT. Its translation: CASNPGGNTIYF.

In its sample, this clonotype was seen a few times. This may arise from a read error, as a much more abundant clone is one base away. V usage is TRBV7-9 and J usage is TRBJ1-2; a possible D gene is TRBD1 (6 bases). V was shortened by 1 base and J by 5 bases, with 8 bases between the two germline ends. The CDR3 is 13 residues long. Germline-derived CDR1 and CDR2 are SEHNR and FQNEAQ (reference sequence). CDR3 sequence (DNA): TGTGCCAGCAGCTTAGACAGGGAATATGGCTACACCTTC. Its protein product is CASSLDREYGYTF.

In this sample, this clonotype turned up a few times. The chain combines TRBV11-1 with TRBJ2-2, with D perhaps TRBD1 or TRBD2 (6 bases each). Germline CDR1 is SGHAT and CDR2 is FQDESV (reference sequence). The CDR3 is 18 residues long. V lost 5 bases and J lost 8, with 27 bases in between. CDR3 amino acids: CASSHTGTARGRLGELFF. The CDR3 coding sequence is TGTGCCAGCAGCCACACTGGGACGGCTCGGGGGCGTCTGGGGGAGCTGTTTTTT.

This clonotype was seen more than once but under ten times. This chain connects TRBV20-1 to TRBJ2-3; perhaps TRBD2 as D (6 bases). Germline CDR1 reads DFQATT; CDR2 reads SNEGSKA (reference sequence). The CDR3 runs to 16 residues. Trimming took off 5 bases at V and 2 bases at J, with 20 bases between the two ends. The CDR3 nucleotides are TGCAGTGCTCCACCCGGGACTCCGGGTGTCACAGATACGCAGTATTTT. Encoded protein: CSAPPGTPGVTDTQYF.

The chain employs TRBV29-1 and TRBJ1-5, with TRBD1 matching 9 bases. Looked up from germline, CDR1 is SQVTM and CDR2 is ANQGSEA. Losses at the gene ends were 6 bases for V and 2 bases for J; bases not matched to a gene: 8. This CDR3 region has 15 residues. CDR3 sequence (DNA): TGCAGCGTGGCCCGGGGACAGGGAGGCAATCAGCCCCAGCATTTT. Translating gives CSVARGQGGNQPQHF.

The CDR3: CSARDRGSYGYTF. In DNA form, the CDR3 reads TGCAGTGCTAGAGATCGTGGCAGCTATGGCTACACCTTC. The chain is built from TRBV20-1 and TRBJ1-2; no clear D. The germline V gene has CDR1 DFQATT and CDR2 SNEGSKA (reference sequence). The CDR3 is 13 amino acids. The germline V and J ends were trimmed by 0 bases and 4 bases, with 9 bases remaining between them.

The genes are TRBV4-2 and TRBJ2-7; no reliable D call. Between the trimmed V and J ends, which lost 1 base and 2 bases, there was a span of 12 bases. The CDR3 is 15 amino acids. Germline CDR1 is LGHNA and CDR2 is YNFKEQ. CDR3 in amino acids: CASSQVSGLAYEQYF. The CDR3 DNA reads TGTGCCAGCAGCCAAGTCTCAGGCCTCGCCTACGAGCAGTACTTC.

This clonotype was counted a few times. The rearrangement uses TRBV6-1 and TRBJ2-3, with 9 bases aligning to TRBD2. The V and J ends lost 10 bases and 2 bases, in that order; junction bases with no gene match: 7. CDR3 size: 14 residues. Germline V gene lookup returns CDR1 MNHNS and CDR2 SASEGT. DNA of the CDR3: TGTGCCACCAAGACTAGCGGAAACACAGATACGCAGTATTTT. Residues: CATKTSGNTDTQYF.

This clonotype was found a few times. The CDR3 is CASSSPGAITDTQYF. CDR3 sequence (DNA): TGTGCCAGCAGCTCCCCAGGGGCTATCACAGATACGCAGTATTTT. This chain links TRBV7-2 with TRBJ2-3; D is perhaps TRBD1 (6 bases). CDR1 SGHTA and CDR2 FQGNSA come from the germline V gene. Trimming took 4 bases from V and 2 from J, leaving 13 bases between them. This CDR3 spans 15 amino acids.

This clonotype was counted between two and nine times. The chain combines TRBV6-1 with TRBJ2-5, with 7 bases identical to TRBD1. Per the germline V gene, CDR1 is MNHNS and CDR2 is SASEGT. The CDR3 length is 13 residues. With V trimmed by 7 bases and J by 2 bases, 4 bases remained unmatched. CDR3 loop: CASIRDSQETQYF. Here the CDR3 DNA reads TGTGCCAGCATCCGGGACAGTCAAGAGACCCAGTACTTC.

This clonotype was detected a few times. The chain is built from TRBV12-3 or TRBV12-4 and TRBJ2-7; 10 positions agree with TRBD2. The CDR3 extends over 14 amino acids. V gave up 4 bases and J gave up 2 bases; unmatched junction bases: 2. CDR3 bases: TGTGCCAGCAGTTATAGCGGGGGGACCTACGAGCAGTACTTC. Translated: CASSYSGGTYEQYF.